This T cell receptor (beta chain) was observed in a study of human T cells and chemical hapten exposure. Study as a whole: Small discrepancies in pooled library volume mainly accounted for the varying TCR yields per sample.

Unfractionated whole blood yielded total RNA. For the library, individual cDNA molecules each received unique molecular identifiers. The authors' processing: From roughly 23,000 to 700,000 TCRs were found per sample, with a median of about 100,000. Via MiXCR, TCRdb re-called the 5' RACE reads, giving one row per CDR3 protein. TCRdb's processing, not the authors', yielded these V and J calls. The sample comprises 110,000 or so distinct CDR3 sequences, roughly 19% of which are singletons, and approximately 2.8% rests with the top ten. This CDR3 is built from 13 residues. Germline V gene lookup returns CDR1 GTSNPN and CDR2 SVGIG (reference sequence). Trimming left V 3 bases short and J 7 bases short, with 10 bases between. This clonotype was recorded a few times.

The sequence was obtained from a human donor in good health. V is TRBV30 and J is TRBJ1-6; D may be TRBD1 (6 bases). The CDR3 bases are TGTGCCTGGAGGCACCAGGGGAATTCACCCCTCCACTTT. This codes for CAWRHQGNSPLHF.